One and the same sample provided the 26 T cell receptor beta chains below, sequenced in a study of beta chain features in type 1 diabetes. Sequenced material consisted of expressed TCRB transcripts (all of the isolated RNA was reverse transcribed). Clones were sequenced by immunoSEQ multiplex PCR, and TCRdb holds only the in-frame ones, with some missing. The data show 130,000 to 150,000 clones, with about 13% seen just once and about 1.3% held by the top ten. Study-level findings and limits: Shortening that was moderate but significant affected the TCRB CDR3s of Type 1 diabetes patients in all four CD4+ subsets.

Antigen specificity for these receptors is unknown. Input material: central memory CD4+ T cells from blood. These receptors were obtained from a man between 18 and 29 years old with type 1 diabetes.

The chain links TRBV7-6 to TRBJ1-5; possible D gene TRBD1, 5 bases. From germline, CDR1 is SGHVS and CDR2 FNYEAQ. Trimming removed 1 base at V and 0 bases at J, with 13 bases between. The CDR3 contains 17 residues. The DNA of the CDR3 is TGTGCCAGCAGCTTAGGGGCAGGGCCTCATAGCAATCAGCCCCAGCATTTT. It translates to CASSLGAGPHSNQPQHF.

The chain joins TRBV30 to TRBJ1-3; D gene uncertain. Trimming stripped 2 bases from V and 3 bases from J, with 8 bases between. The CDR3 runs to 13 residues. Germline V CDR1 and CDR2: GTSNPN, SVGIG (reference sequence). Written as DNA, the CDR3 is TGTGCCTGGAGTCGAGGCCTTGGAAACACCATATATTTT. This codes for CAWSRGLGNTIYF.

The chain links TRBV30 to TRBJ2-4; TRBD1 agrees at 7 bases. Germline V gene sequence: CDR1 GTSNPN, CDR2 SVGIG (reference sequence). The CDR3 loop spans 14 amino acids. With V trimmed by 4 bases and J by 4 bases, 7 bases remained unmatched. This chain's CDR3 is CAWTGQDGKNIQYF. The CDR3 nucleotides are TGTGCCTGGACCGGACAGGACGGAAAAAACATTCAGTACTTC.

The CDR3 here is CSSGTFEGNGYTF. In DNA form, the CDR3 reads TGCAGCTCTGGGACCTTTGAGGGGAATGGCTACACCTTC. V usage is TRBV29-1 and J usage is TRBJ1-2, with D possibly being TRBD1 (5 bases). V lost 8 bases and J lost 6, with 19 bases in between. This CDR3 comprises 13 residues. CDR1 and CDR2 (germline): SQVTM, ANQGSEA.

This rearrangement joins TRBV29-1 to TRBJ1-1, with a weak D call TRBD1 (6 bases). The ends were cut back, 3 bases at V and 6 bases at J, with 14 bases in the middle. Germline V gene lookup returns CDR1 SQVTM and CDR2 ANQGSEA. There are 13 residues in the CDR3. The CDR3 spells CSVETGPTPEAFF. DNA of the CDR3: TGCAGCGTTGAGACAGGTCCAACCCCTGAAGCTTTCTTT.

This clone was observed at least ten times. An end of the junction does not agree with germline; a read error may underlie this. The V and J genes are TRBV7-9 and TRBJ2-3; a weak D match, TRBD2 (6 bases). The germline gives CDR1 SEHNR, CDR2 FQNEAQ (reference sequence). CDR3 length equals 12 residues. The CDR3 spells CASSLEDYRWDF. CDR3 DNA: TGTGCCAGCAGCCTCGAGGACTATCGGTGGGATTTT.

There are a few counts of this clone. The CDR3, as DNA: TGTGCCAGCAGCTTAGTACAGGCAGCTGAGCAGTTCTTC. Amino acid sequence: CASSLVQAAEQFF. V is TRBV7-9 and J is TRBJ2-1; a possible D gene is TRBD1 (5 bases). Germline V gives CDR1 SEHNR, CDR2 FQNEAQ (reference sequence). The CDR3 is made up of 13 amino acids. Trimming took off 1 base at V and 9 bases at J, with 10 bases between the two ends.

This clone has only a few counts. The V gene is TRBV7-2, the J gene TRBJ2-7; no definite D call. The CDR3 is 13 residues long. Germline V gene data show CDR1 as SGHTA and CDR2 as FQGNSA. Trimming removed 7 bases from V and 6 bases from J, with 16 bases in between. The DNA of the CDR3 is TGTGCCAGCACCCTAAGTGGAAACGGCGAGCAGTACTTC. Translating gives CASTLSGNGEQYF.

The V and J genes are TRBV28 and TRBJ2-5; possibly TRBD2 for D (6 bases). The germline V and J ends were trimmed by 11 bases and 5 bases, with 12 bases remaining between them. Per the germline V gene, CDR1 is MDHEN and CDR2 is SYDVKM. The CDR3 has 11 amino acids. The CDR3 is CACHGGETQYF. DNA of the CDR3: TGTGCCTGCCACGGAGGGGAGACCCAGTACTTC.

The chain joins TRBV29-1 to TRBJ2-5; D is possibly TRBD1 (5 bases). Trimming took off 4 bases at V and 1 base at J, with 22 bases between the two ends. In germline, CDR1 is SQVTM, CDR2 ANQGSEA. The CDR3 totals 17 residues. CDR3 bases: TGCAGCGTTGTACCCTGGCAGGGCCCCCACGGCCAAGAGACCCAGTACTTC. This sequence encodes CSVVPWQGPHGQETQYF.

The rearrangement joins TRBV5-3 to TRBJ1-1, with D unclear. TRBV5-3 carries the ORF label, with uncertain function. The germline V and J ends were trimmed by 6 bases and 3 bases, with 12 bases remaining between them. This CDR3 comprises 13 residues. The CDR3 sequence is CARIFRRDTEAFF. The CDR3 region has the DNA TGTGCCAGAATCTTTCGGCGGGACACTGAAGCTTTCTTT.

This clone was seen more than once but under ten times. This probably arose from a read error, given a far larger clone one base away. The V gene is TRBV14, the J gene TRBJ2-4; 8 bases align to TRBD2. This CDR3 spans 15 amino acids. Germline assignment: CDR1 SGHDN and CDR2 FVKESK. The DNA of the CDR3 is TGTGCCCGCAGCCAAGATGTCGGGGGGGCCGACATTCAGTACTTC. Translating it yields CARSQDVGGADIQYF.

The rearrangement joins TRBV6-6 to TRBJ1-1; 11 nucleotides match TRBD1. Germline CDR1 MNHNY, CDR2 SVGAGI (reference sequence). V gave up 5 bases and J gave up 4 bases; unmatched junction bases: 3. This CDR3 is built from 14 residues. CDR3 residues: CASSTGTGGTEAFF. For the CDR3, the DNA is TGTGCCAGCAGTACAGGGACAGGGGGCACTGAAGCTTTCTTT.

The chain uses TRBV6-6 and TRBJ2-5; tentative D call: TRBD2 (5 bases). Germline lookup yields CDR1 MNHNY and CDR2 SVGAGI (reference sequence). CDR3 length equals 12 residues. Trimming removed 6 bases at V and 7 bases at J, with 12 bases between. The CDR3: CASRYQAGTQYF. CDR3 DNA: TGTGCCAGCAGGTACCAGGCGGGGACCCAGTACTTC.

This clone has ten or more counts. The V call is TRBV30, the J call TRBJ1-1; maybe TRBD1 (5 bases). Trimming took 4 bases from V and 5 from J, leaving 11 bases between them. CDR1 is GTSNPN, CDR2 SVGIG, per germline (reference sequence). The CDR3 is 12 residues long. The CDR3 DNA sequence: TGTGCCTGGATGCGGGACCGGACTGAAGCTTTCTTT. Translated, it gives CAWMRDRTEAFF.

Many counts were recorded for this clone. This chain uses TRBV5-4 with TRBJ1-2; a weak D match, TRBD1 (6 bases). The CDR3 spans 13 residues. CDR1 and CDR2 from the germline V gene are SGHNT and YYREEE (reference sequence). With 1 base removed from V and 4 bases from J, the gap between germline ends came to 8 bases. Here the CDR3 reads CASSLQGTYGYTF. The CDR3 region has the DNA TGTGCCAGCAGCTTGCAGGGGACCTATGGCTACACCTTC.

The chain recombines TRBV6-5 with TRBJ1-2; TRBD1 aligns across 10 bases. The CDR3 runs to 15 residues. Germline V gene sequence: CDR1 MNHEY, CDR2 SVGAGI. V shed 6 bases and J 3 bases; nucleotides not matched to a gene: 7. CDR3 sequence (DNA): TGTGCCAGCAGGGTACCAGGACAGGGGGACTATGGCTACACCTTC. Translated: CASRVPGQGDYGYTF.

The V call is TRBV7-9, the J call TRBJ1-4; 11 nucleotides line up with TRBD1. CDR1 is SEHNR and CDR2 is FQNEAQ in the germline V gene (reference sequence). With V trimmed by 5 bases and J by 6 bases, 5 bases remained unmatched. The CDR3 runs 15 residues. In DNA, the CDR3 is TGTGCCAGCAGCGCGGGACAGGGGGACTATGAAAAACTGTTTTTT. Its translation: CASSAGQGDYEKLFF.

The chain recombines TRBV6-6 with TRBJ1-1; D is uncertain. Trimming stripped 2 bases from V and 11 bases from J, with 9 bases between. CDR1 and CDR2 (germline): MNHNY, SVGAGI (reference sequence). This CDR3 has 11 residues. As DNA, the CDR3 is TGTGCCAGCAGTTACGTGGAAAGGGCTTTCTTT. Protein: CASSYVERAFF.

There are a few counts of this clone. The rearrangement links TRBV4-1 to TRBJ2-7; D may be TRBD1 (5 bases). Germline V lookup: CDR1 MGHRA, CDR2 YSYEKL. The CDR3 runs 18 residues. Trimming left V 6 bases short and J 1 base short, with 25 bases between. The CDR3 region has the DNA TGCGCCAGCAGTCCCCAAGACAGTGCGAGGTCCCCTTCCTACGAGCAGTACTTC. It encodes CASSPQDSARSPSYEQYF.

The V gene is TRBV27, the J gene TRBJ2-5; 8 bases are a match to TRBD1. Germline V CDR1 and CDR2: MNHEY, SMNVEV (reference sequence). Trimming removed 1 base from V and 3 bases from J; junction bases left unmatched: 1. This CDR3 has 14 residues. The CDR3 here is CASSLWGQEETQYF. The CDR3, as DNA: TGTGCCAGCAGTTTATGGGGACAGGAAGAGACCCAGTACTTC.

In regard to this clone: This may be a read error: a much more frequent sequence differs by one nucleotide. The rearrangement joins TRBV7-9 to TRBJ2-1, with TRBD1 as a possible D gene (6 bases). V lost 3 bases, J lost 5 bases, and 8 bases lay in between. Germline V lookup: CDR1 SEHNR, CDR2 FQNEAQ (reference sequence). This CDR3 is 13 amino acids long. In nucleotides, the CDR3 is TGTGCCAGCAGCTTTAACAGGGACAATGAGCAGTTCTTC. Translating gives CASSFNRDNEQFF.

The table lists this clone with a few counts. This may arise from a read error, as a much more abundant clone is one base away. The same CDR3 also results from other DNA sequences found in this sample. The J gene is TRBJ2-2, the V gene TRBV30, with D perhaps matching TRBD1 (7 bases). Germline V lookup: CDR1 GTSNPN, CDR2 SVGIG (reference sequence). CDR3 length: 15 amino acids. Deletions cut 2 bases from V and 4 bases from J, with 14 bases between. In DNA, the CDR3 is TGTGCCTGGAGTTTGGGGGGACAGACCACCGGGGAGCTGTTTTTT. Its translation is CAWSLGGQTTGELFF.

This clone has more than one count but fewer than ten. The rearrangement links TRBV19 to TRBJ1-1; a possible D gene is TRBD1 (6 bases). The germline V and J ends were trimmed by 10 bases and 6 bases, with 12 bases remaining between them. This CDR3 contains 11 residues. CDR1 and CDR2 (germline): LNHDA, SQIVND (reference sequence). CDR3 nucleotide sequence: TGTGCCACCCGGTGGGGGCCTGAAGCTTTCTTT. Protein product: CATRWGPEAFF.

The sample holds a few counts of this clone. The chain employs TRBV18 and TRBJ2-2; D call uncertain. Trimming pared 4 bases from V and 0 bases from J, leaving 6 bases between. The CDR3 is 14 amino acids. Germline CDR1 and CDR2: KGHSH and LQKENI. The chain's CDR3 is CASSLVTNTGELFF. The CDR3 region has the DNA TGTGCCAGCTCACTGGTAACGAACACCGGGGAGCTGTTTTTT.

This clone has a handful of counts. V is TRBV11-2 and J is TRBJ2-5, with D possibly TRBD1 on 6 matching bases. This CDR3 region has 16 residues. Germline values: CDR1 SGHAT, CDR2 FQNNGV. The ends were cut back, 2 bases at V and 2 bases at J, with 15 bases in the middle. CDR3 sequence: CASSLSLGRGQETQYF. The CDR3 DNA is TGTGCCAGCAGCTTAAGTCTGGGCAGGGGTCAAGAGACCCAGTACTTC.